This T cell receptor beta chain comes out of a study of blood T cell repertoires in COVID-19. The germline V gene has CDR1 SGHTS and CDR2 YDEGEE. The CDR3 has 17 amino acids. With V trimmed by 5 bases and J by 7 bases, 19 bases remained unmatched. Data came from immunoSEQ multiplex PCR; TCRdb stores just in-frame clones and leaves some out. The data hold approximately 140,000 clones, with 75% to 90% observed a single time. Only one count was recorded for this clone. The specimen sequenced was PBMCs or T cells enriched from blood (not recorded which). This clonotype was obtained from a woman aged 50 to 65 who had recovered from COVID-19. The genes are TRBV5-8 and TRBJ2-7; 9 nucleotides agree with TRBD1. CDR3 protein: CASSFTGSGTGLREQYF. The DNA for the CDR3 is TGTGCCAGCAGTTTCACCGGCTCGGGGACAGGGTTAAGGGAGCAGTACTTC.